Sequencing of this T cell receptor (beta chain) was carried out in a study of T-cell memory formation after mild COVID-19. Study overall: For the most part, TCR clusters were specific to one donor.

This clonotype was observed a few times. Its antigen is not known. A single record per CDR3 protein comes from TCRdb applying MiXCR to the 5' RACE reads. In the table there are 130,000 to 150,000 distinct CDR3 sequences, roughly 19% of which are singletons. Study-level results: Cross-reactive memory apparently joined, as some responding clones appeared in pre-infection memory.

There are 15 residues in the CDR3. CDR1 is MGHRA, CDR2 YSYEKL, per germline. Germline trimming cut 1 base from V and 3 bases from J; bases unmatched to any gene: 6. The clonotype comes from an adult woman who had mild COVID-19 (a few samples of this study predate the infection). Cell type and time point are not known. Sequences were obtained from PBMCs or a T cell subset sorted from them (not recorded which). This sequence joins TRBV4-1 and TRBJ2-7, with 7 bases fitting TRBD1. CDR3 sequence reads: CASSQGRTGYYEQYF. For the CDR3, the DNA is TGCGCCAGCAGCCAAGGAAGGACAGGCTACTACGAGCAGTACTTC.